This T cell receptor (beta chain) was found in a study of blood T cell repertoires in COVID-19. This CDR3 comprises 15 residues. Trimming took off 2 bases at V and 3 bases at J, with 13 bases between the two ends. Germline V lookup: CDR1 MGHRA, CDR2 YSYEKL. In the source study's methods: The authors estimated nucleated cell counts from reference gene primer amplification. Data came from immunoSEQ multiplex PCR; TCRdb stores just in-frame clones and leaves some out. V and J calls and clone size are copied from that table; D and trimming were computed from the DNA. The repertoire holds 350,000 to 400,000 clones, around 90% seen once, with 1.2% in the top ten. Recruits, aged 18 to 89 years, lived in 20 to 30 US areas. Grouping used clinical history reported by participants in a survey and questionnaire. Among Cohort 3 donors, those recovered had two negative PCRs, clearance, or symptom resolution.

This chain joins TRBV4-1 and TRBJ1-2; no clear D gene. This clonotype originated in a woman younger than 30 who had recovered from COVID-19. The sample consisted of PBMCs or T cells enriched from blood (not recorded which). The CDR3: CASSQPTRGDYGYTF. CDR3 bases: TGCGCCAGCAGCCAACCCACCCGTGGAGACTATGGCTACACCTTC.